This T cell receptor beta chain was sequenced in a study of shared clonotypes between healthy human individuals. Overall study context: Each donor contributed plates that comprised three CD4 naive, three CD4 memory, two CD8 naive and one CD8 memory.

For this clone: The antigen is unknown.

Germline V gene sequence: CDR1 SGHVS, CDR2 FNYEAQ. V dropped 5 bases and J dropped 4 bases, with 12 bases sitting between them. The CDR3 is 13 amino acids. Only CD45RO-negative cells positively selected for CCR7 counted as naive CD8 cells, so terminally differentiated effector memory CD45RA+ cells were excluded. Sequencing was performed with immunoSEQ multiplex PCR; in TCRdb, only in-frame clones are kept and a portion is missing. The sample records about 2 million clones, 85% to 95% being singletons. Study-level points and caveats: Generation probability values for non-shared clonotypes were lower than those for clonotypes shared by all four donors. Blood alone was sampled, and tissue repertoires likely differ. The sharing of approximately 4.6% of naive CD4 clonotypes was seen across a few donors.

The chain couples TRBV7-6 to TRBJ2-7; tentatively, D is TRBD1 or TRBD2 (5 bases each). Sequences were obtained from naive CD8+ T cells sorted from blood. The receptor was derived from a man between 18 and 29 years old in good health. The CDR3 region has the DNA TGTGCCAGCAGCAGAGGGGCTGGGTACGAGCAGTACTTC. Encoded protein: CASSRGAGYEQYF.